The rows below give T cell receptor beta chains drawn from one sample of a study of cytomegalovirus exposure and HLA in healthy donors. Assay used: immunoSEQ multiplex PCR; TCRdb lists only in-frame clones, some missing. The sample holds 150,000 to 200,000 clones, 70% to 80% seen once. The sequencing sample was made of PBMCs. The receptors stem from a woman in her fifties or sixties in good health and CMV-seronegative. Each CDR3 is given with its conserved first and last residue. The D gene is left open where the match is weak. Where a row states a size, it is once, few, many or the class of an expanded clone; other rows omit it.

D gene: NA; V gene: TRBV6-1; clone size: NA; J gene: TRBJ1-4; CDR3 DNA: TGTGCCAGCAACGAACGGGGGTCGGGTGAAAAACTGTTTTTT; CDR3 protein: CASNERGSGEKLFF
D gene: TRBD2; V gene: TRBV4-3; clone size: NA; J gene: TRBJ2-3; CDR3 DNA: TGCGCCAGCAGCCAAGGGCTAGCGGGAACAGATACGCAGTATTTT; CDR3 protein: CASSQGLAGTDTQYF
D gene: TRBD2; V gene: TRBV5-1; clone size: NA; J gene: TRBJ2-7; CDR3 DNA: TGCGCCAGCAGTCGGTGGGGGGGAGCTAGCGGGATGAAGATCTACGAGCAGTACTTC; CDR3 protein: CASSRWGGASGMKIYEQYF
D gene: TRBD1; V gene: TRBV5-4; clone size: once; J gene: TRBJ1-1; CDR3 DNA: TGTGCCAGCAGCTGGATAGACAGGGGTAATTCTGAAGCTTTCTTT; CDR3 protein: CASSWIDRGNSEAFF
D gene: NA; V gene: TRBV28; clone size: few; J gene: TRBJ1-2; CDR3 DNA: TGTGCCAGCAACGCGAGGCCCAAGGATGGCTACACCTTC; CDR3 protein: CASNARPKDGYTF
D gene: NA; V gene: TRBV18; clone size: NA; J gene: TRBJ2-7; CDR3 DNA: TGTGCCAGCTCACCACCGGGACTGGAATCCTACGAGCAGTACTTC; CDR3 protein: CASSPPGLESYEQYF
D gene: TRBD1; V gene: TRBV7-2; clone size: once; J gene: TRBJ2-1; CDR3 DNA: TGTGCCAGCAGCCCCTTCGACAGGGCAAGCTCCTACAATGAGCAGTTCTTC; CDR3 protein: CASSPFDRASSYNEQFF
D gene: TRBD2; V gene: TRBV10-1; clone size: NA; J gene: TRBJ2-7; CDR3 DNA: TGCGCCAGCAGTTATCGGCTAGCGGGAGCCGCTAGCCACGAGCAGTACTTC; CDR3 protein: CASSYRLAGAASHEQYF
D gene: TRBD1; V gene: TRBV27; clone size: NA; J gene: TRBJ1-1; CDR3 DNA: TGTGCCAGCAGTTTAGTCCGGGACAGCACTGAAGCTTTCTTT; CDR3 protein: CASSLVRDSTEAFF
D gene: NA; V gene: TRBV11-2; clone size: NA; J gene: TRBJ1-1; CDR3 DNA: TGTGCCAGCAGCTCGCCGAGGGTTGAGGGCCTGAACACTGAAGCTTTCTTT; CDR3 protein: CASSSPRVEGLNTEAFF
D gene: NA; V gene: TRBV7-9; clone size: few; J gene: TRBJ2-1; CDR3 DNA: TGTGCCAGCAGCTTATTGTCAGGATCCTACAATGAGCAGTTCTTC; CDR3 protein: CASSLLSGSYNEQFF
D gene: TRBD1; V gene: TRBV5-6; clone size: NA; J gene: TRBJ2-7; CDR3 DNA: TGTGCCAGCAGCAATACAGGGGGTCCCCCCGAGCAGTACTTC; CDR3 protein: CASSNTGGPPEQYF
D gene: TRBD1; V gene: TRBV5-4; clone size: NA; J gene: TRBJ2-6; CDR3 DNA: TGTGCCAGCAGCTTGGGGGGGACAGGTATAGGGGGGGCCAACGTCCTGACTTTC; CDR3 protein: CASSLGGTGIGGANVLTF
D gene: TRBD2; V gene: TRBV19; clone size: once; J gene: TRBJ2-1; CDR3 DNA: TGTGCCAGTAGTATGGTGCGGGGGAACTACAATGAGCAGTTCTTC; CDR3 protein: CASSMVRGNYNEQFF
D gene: TRBD1; V gene: TRBV6-6; clone size: NA; J gene: TRBJ2-5; CDR3 DNA: TGTGCCAGCAAAAACAGGGGACAGGGACAAGAGACCCAGCACTTC; CDR3 protein: CASKNRGQGQETQHF
D gene: NA; V gene: TRBV23-1; clone size: NA; J gene: TRBJ2-2; CDR3 DNA: TGCGCCAGCAGTCATCCCCAGCGTGGCCCACGATCCGGGGAGCTGTTTTTT; CDR3 protein: CASSHPQRGPRSGELFF
D gene: NA; V gene: TRBV12-5; clone size: NA; J gene: TRBJ2-3; CDR3 DNA: TGTGCTAGTGGTTTGGTATTGGGGGGGCAGTCAGATACGCAGTATTTT; CDR3 protein: CASGLVLGGQSDTQYF
D gene: NA; V gene: TRBV11-2; clone size: NA; J gene: TRBJ1-4; CDR3 DNA: TGTGCCAGCAGCTTATCTCCCGGGAGGCAAAAACTGTTTTTT; CDR3 protein: CASSLSPGRQKLFF
D gene: NA; V gene: TRBV6-1; clone size: NA; J gene: TRBJ2-3; CDR3 DNA: TGTGCCAGCAGTGGGGGGGACCCGTCCCAGACAGATACGCAGTATTTT; CDR3 protein: CASSGGDPSQTDTQYF
D gene: NA; V gene: TRBV15; clone size: few; J gene: TRBJ1-1; CDR3 DNA: TGTGCCACCAGCAGAGCAACTCAGGTGTCTGAAGCTTTCTTT; CDR3 protein: CATSRATQVSEAFF
D gene: TRBD1; V gene: TRBV5-1; clone size: few; J gene: TRBJ2-3; CDR3 DNA: TGCGCCAGCAGCACGGGACAGACGGGGACAGATACGCAGTATTTT; CDR3 protein: CASSTGQTGTDTQYF
D gene: TRBD2; V gene: TRBV11-2; clone size: NA; J gene: TRBJ2-7; CDR3 DNA: TGTGCCAGCAGCTTAGGATGGACTAGCGGGACCTACGAGCAGTACTTC; CDR3 protein: CASSLGWTSGTYEQYF
D gene: TRBD2; V gene: TRBV6-1; clone size: NA; J gene: TRBJ2-5; CDR3 DNA: TGTGCCAGCCAAAGACTAGCGGGGGAGACCCAGTACTTC; CDR3 protein: CASQRLAGETQYF